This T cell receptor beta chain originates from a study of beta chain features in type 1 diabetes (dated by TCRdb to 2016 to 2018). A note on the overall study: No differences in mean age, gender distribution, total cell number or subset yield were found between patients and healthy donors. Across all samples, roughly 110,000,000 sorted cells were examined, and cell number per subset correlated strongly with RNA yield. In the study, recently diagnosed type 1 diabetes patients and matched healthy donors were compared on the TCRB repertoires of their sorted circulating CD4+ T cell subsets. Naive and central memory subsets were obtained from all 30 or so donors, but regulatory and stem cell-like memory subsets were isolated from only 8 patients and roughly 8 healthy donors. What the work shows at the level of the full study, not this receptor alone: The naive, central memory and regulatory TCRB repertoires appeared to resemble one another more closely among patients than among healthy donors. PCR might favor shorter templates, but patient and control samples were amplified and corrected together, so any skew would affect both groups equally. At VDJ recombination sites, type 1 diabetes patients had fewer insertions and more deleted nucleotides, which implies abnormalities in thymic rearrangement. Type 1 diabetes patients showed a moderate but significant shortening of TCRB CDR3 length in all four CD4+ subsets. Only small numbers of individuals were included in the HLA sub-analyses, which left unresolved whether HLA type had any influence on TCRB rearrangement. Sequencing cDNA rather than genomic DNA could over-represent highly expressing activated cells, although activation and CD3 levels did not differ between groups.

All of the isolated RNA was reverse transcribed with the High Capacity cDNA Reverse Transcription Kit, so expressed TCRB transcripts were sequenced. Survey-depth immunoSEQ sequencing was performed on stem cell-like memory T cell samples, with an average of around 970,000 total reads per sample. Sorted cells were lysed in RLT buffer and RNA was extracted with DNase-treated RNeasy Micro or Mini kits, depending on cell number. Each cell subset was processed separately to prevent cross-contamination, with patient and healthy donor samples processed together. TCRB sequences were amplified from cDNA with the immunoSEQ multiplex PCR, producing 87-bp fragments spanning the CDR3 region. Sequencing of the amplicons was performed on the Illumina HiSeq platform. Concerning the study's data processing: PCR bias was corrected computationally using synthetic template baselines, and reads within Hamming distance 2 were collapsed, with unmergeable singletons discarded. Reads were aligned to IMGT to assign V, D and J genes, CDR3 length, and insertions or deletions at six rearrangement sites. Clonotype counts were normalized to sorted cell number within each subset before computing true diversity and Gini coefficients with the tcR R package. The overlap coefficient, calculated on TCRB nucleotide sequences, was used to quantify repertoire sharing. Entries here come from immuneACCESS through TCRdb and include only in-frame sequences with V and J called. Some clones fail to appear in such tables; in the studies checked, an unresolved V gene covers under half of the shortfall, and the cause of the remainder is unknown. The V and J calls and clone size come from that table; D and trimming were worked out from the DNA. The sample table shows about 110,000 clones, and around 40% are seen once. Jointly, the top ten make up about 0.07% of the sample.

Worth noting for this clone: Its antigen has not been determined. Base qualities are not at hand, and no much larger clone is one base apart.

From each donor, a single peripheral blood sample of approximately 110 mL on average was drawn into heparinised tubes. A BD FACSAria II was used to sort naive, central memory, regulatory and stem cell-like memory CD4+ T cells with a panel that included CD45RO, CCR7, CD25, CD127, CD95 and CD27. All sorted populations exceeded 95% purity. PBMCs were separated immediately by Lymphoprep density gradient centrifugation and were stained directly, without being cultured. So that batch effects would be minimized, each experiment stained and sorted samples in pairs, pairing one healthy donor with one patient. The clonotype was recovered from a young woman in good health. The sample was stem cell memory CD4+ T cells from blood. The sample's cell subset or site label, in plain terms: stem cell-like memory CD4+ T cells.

The CDR3 region: CAIRKQGAPYNSPLHF. Read as DNA, the sequence is TGTGCCATCAGGAAACAGGGGGCACCCTATAATTCACCCCTCCACTTT. This sequence uses TRBV10-3 and TRBJ1-6; TRBD1 lines up with 9 middle nucleotides. Unmatched junction bases come to 5, with V trimmed by 6 bases and J by 2 bases. The CDR3 starts with the cysteine, ends with the phenylalanine, and has 16 residues. Just CDR3 DNA is preserved here, 48 bases in frame from base 1. The germline V gene specifies ENHRY as CDR1 and SYGVKD as CDR2.